The clone carrying this TCR beta chain was found a few times. Its antigen is unidentified. TCRdb called the reads again in MiXCR, with one record for every CDR3 protein. The sample has 250,000 to 300,000 distinct CDR3 sequences; roughly 10% are singletons. Trimming took off 2 bases at V and 2 bases at J, with 12 bases between the two ends. The length of the CDR3 is 15 residues. Per germline, CDR1 MDHEN and CDR2 SYDVKM. The data belong to a study of T cell repertoires in cytomegalovirus infection. Across the whole study: In public TCR beta signatures, there were indications of both CMV infection and matching HLA type.

Overall study results and limits: People with CMV and the relevant HLA were identified by cumulative public TCR beta family frequency. HLA-C-restricted CMV-specific TCR beta clonotypes were dominant in the ex vivo response.

The V and J genes are TRBV28 and TRBJ1-2; unclear D gene. The sequencing sample was made of PBMCs. The TCR was taken from a human donor in good health (CMV status not recorded). Some clones in this sample may be carry-over from other donors' samples. In DNA, the CDR3 is TGTGCCAGCAGTTTAACCGGAACCGGGAACTATGGCTACACCTTC. It codes for CASSLTGTGNYGYTF.